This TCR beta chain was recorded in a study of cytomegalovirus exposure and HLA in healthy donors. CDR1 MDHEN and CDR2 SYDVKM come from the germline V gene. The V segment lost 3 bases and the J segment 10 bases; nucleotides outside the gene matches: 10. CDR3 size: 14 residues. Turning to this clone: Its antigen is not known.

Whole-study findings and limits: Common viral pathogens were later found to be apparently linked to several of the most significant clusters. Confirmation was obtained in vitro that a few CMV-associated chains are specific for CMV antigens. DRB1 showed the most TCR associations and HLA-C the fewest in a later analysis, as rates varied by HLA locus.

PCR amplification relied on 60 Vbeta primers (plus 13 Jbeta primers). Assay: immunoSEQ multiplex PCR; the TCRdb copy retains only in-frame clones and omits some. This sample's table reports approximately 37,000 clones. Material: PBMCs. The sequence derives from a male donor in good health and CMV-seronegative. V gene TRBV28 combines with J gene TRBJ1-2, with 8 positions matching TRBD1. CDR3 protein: CASSFHRGQGHYTF. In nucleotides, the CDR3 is TGTGCCAGCAGTTTCCACCGAGGACAGGGCCACTACACCTTC.